This T cell receptor (beta chain) was recovered during a study of human T cells and chemical hapten exposure. Study results and limitations: Expanded TCRs clustered into significantly more large CDR3 similarity groups than controls, the analysis revealed.

Each CDR3 protein is one row after TCRdb ran MiXCR on the RACE reads. The data show around 380,000 distinct CDR3 sequences, with around 5% seen just once and under 2.5% held by the top ten. This sample's time point: patch test 1, 2 weeks after DPC sensitization. Treatment in this sample: therapeutic diphenylcyclopropenone sensitization with weekly scalp DPC. V shed 1 base, J shed 3 bases, and the junction held 5 bases outside the gene matches. The germline V gene encodes CDR1 LGHDT and CDR2 YNNKEL (reference sequence). The CDR3 extends over 16 amino acids. This clonotype was counted at least ten times. Its antigen is not identified.

The rearrangement joins TRBV3-1 to TRBJ1-4; 7 bases are shared with TRBD1. Here the sequenced sample was whole blood, taken in connection with sensitization to the hapten diphenylcyclopropenone (DPC). The clonotype comes from a woman in her 50s with alopecia areata. Some clones in this sample may be carry-over from other donors' samples. The DNA of the CDR3 is TGTGCCAGCAGCCAAGCGGCGACAGGGTCTAATGAAAAACTGTTTTTT. This sequence encodes CASSQAATGSNEKLFF.